The rows below give T cell receptor beta chains drawn from one sample of a study of persistence of HIV-infected CD4 T cells. Their antigen targets remain unknown. Sequencing used immunoSEQ multiplex PCR; TCRdb keeps in-frame clones, though not all of them. The table shows fewer than 30,000 clones, with roughly 86% occurring only once. The source material was CD4+ T cells sorted from PBMCs after 18-hour stimulation, sampled from a patient who received antiretroviral therapy. Receptor source: an adult man with HIV who was CMV-seropositive. Both conserved end residues are part of each CDR3. A D gene is named only where the DNA matches it firmly. Some rows have no size entry. The others give once, few or many, or a class for an expanded clone.

j_call clone_size d_call v_call cdr3_aa cdr3_nt
TRBJ2-7 once TRBD2 TRBV5-4 CASRPGGISQTYEQYF TGTGCCTCACGCCCGGGGGGGATTTCCCAAACCTACGAGCAGTACTTC
TRBJ2-7 - TRBD1 TRBV19 CASSRLSGQGSYEQYF TGTGCCAGTAGTCGACTCTCAGGACAGGGATCCTACGAGCAGTACTTC
TRBJ1-2 - - TRBV25-1 CASAGLWGGYTF TGTGCCAGCGCCGGTCTGTGGGGAGGCTACACCTTC
TRBJ2-7 - TRBD1 TRBV5-1 CASSTRDRVWEQYF TGCGCCAGCAGCACCCGGGACAGGGTCTGGGAGCAGTACTTC
TRBJ1-3 few - TRBV19 CASSIGRRTAYGNTIYF TGTGCCAGTAGTATAGGGCGGAGGACGGCTTACGGAAACACCATATATTTT
TRBJ2-7 - - TRBV6-5 CASSLQAGPSYEQYF TGTGCCAGCAGTCTTCAAGCGGGTCCCTCCTACGAGCAGTACTTC
TRBJ2-1 - - TRBV5-1 CASSLRGPYNEQFF TGCGCCAGCAGCTTACGGGGCCCCTACAATGAGCAGTTCTTC
TRBJ2-1 - TRBD1 TRBV7-2 CASSIGQGVVNEQFF TGTGCCAGCAGCATAGGACAGGGCGTAGTCAATGAGCAGTTCTTC
TRBJ1-1 few - TRBV4-2 CASSQGEGGNTEAFF TGTGCCAGCAGCCAAGGAGAGGGAGGGAACACTGAAGCTTTCTTT
TRBJ1-3 - - TRBV7-9 CASSFSAGSGNTIYF TGTGCCAGCAGCTTTTCGGCAGGGTCTGGAAACACCATATATTTT
TRBJ2-7 - TRBD1 TRBV27 CASSLRGRVLGEQYF TGTGCCAGCAGTTTGAGGGGGCGCGTATTGGGCGAGCAGTACTTC
TRBJ1-4 - - TRBV3-1/TRBV3-2 CASSQGLGQTLNEKLFF TGTGCCAGCAGCCAAGGGCTTGGGCAGACCCTTAATGAAAAACTGTTTTTT
TRBJ2-7 few - TRBV9 CASSVDLGGPTYEQYF TGTGCCAGCAGCGTAGATCTTGGGGGGCCGACCTACGAGCAGTACTTC
TRBJ2-7 - - TRBV6-5 CASRVSGPTYEQYF TGTGCCAGCAGGGTTTCGGGACCCACCTACGAGCAGTACTTC
TRBJ2-7 - TRBD2 TRBV7-6 CASSLGLTSGAPYEQYF TGTGCCAGCAGCTTAGGATTGACTAGCGGGGCACCCTACGAGCAGTACTTC
TRBJ1-3 - - TRBV28 CASSFGRMTRNTIYF TGTGCCAGCAGTTTCGGGAGAATGACGAGAAACACCATATATTTT
TRBJ2-1 - TRBD1 TRBV7-9 CASSFATLQGENNEQFF TGTGCCAGCAGCTTCGCAACCCTACAGGGGGAGAACAATGAGCAGTTCTTC
TRBJ1-1 - - TRBV5-1 CASSLGGRVTEAFF TGCGCCAGCAGCTTGGGGGGTCGGGTCACTGAAGCTTTCTTT
TRBJ1-5 - - TRBV21-1 CASSKGWDFNQPQHF TGTGCCAGCAGCAAAGGATGGGACTTCAATCAGCCCCAGCATTTT
TRBJ1-2 - TRBD1 TRBV4-1 CASSDGTGIGFYGYTF TGCGCCAGCAGCGACGGGACAGGGATTGGATTCTATGGCTACACCTTC
TRBJ2-1 - TRBD2 TRBV9 CASSVVGIAGANYNEQFF TGTGCCAGCAGCGTAGTCGGGATAGCGGGGGCCAACTACAATGAGCAGTTCTTC
TRBJ2-7 - - TRBV5-1 CASSLATRGYEQYF TGCGCCAGCAGCTTGGCCACGAGGGGCTACGAGCAGTACTTC
TRBJ2-1 few TRBD2 TRBV24-1 CATSDVGLSNEQFF TGTGCCACCAGTGATGTGGGACTATCCAATGAGCAGTTCTTC
TRBJ2-2 - - TRBV5-1 CASRQGGPHTGELFF TGCGCCAGCAGACAAGGTGGGCCTCACACCGGGGAGCTGTTTTTT
TRBJ2-7 - TRBD1 TRBV7-3 CASSPTRTGTYEQYF TGTGCCAGCAGCCCCACAAGGACAGGTACCTACGAGCAGTACTTC
TRBJ2-7 - - TRBV7-2 CASSWGGATNYEQYF TGTGCCAGCAGCTGGGGGGGGGCTACCAACTACGAGCAGTACTTC
TRBJ2-4 - TRBD1 TRBV6-1 CASSEPGQGVPKNIQYF TGTGCCAGCAGTGAGCCGGGACAGGGTGTGCCCAAAAACATTCAGTACTTC
TRBJ1-4 - TRBD1 TRBV5-4 CASSLDRGQEKLFF TGTGCCAGCAGCTTGGACAGGGGGCAAGAAAAACTGTTTTTT
TRBJ1-4 - - TRBV5-8 CASRLGRYEKLFF TGTGCCAGCAGACTTGGAAGATATGAAAAACTGTTTTTT
TRBJ1-5 - - TRBV7-5 CARSLARTGSSNQPQHF TGTGCCAGAAGCTTAGCGCGAACTGGTTCTAGCAATCAGCCCCAGCATTTT
TRBJ2-4 - - TRBV12-3/TRBV12-4 CASSLAGNIQYF TGTGCCAGCAGTTTAGCAGGGAACATTCAGTACTTC
TRBJ2-7 - - TRBV28 CASLPGAVGLREQYF TGTGCCAGCCTTCCCGGAGCGGTTGGCCTGCGGGAGCAGTACTTC
TRBJ2-3 - - TRBV3-1/TRBV3-2 CASSHPNLARPTDTQYF TGTGCCAGCAGCCATCCTAACCTAGCGCGCCCCACAGATACGCAGTATTTT
TRBJ2-5 - TRBD1 TRBV5-1 CASSWGQRETQYF TGCGCCAGCAGCTGGGGACAGCGGGAGACCCAGTACTTC
TRBJ2-7 once TRBD1 TRBV2 CASDEQQGAPREQYF TGTGCCAGCGACGAACAACAGGGGGCCCCTCGCGAGCAGTACTTC
TRBJ2-7 - TRBD1 TRBV5-5 CASSRDPMTGLGYEQYF TGTGCCAGCAGCCGGGACCCTATGACAGGGTTGGGCTACGAGCAGTACTTC
TRBJ2-1 - - TRBV3-1/TRBV3-2 CASSQEGDSSYNEQFF TGTGCCAGCAGCCAAGAAGGGGACTCCTCCTACAATGAGCAGTTCTTC
TRBJ2-1 - - TRBV7-3 CASSPGPKLAQFF TGTGCCAGCAGCCCGGGACCTAAACTCGCACAGTTCTTC
TRBJ2-7 - - TRBV7-2 CASSSFIYEQYF TGTGCCAGCAGCTCGTTCATCTACGAGCAGTACTTC
TRBJ1-1 - TRBD1 TRBV5-4 CASSFDRVELDTEAFF TGTGCCAGCAGCTTTGACAGGGTGGAACTGGACACTGAAGCTTTCTTT
TRBJ2-7 few - TRBV7-9 CASSWDRYEQYF TGTGCCAGCAGCTGGGACCGCTACGAGCAGTACTTC
TRBJ1-1 - - TRBV19 CASSPQGSSAEAFF TGTGCCAGTAGTCCACAAGGGAGCTCGGCTGAAGCTTTCTTT
TRBJ1-3 - - TRBV6-1 CASSEEGYSGNTIYF TGTGCCAGCAGTGAAGAGGGATACTCTGGAAACACCATATATTTT
TRBJ2-3 - - TRBV2 CASSPSLPDTQYF TGTGCCAGCAGTCCCTCACTCCCAGATACGCAGTATTTT